The 32 T cell receptor beta chains listed next were all sequenced from one sample in a study of beta chain features in type 1 diabetes. Study results and limitations: Shortening that was moderate but significant affected the TCRB CDR3s of Type 1 diabetes patients in all four CD4+ subsets.

No antigen has been assigned to these receptors. Expressed TCRB transcripts were sequenced because the isolated RNA had all been reverse transcribed beforehand. Some clones are missing from TCRdb's copy, which holds only in-frame ones; the method was immunoSEQ multiplex PCR. The sample lists about 15,000 clones, about 72% occurring once. Sample: stem cell memory CD4+ T cells from blood. The receptors were sampled from a woman between 18 and 30 years old with type 1 diabetes.

This clone was recorded only once. The chain has TRBV27 and TRBJ2-1; TRBD2 matches 13 bases. The V gene end was trimmed by 4 bases and the J gene end by 12 bases; junction bases not matched to a gene: 9. The CDR3 is made up of 15 amino acids. Germline CDR1 and CDR2: MNHEY and SMNVEV (reference sequence). This CDR3 is CASSSQLAGGPWQFF. CDR3 in DNA: TGTGCCAGCAGTTCCCAACTAGCGGGAGGGCCTTGGCAGTTCTTC.

A word on this clone: An end of the junction differs from the germline gene, which may be a read error. This CDR3 is also generated by other DNA sequences in the sample. The chain is built from TRBV11-2 and TRBJ1-1; D is uncertain. Germline loops: CDR1 SGHAT, CDR2 FQNNGV. The CDR3 is 16 residues long. The CDR3 protein is CASSSWSGSRGVGAFF. The CDR3 DNA reads TGTGCCAGCAGCTCGTGGTCCGGGAGCAGAGGAGTTGGAGCTTTTTTT.

The chain is built from TRBV11-3 and TRBJ2-3; maybe TRBD2 (6 bases). Trimming removed 3 bases from V and 8 bases from J, with 27 bases in between. The CDR3 extends over 18 amino acids. CDR1 SGHNT and CDR2 YENEEA come from the germline V gene. The chain's CDR3 is CASSFPPWAEGRRFTQYF. CDR3 nucleotides: TGTGCCAGCAGCTTTCCCCCATGGGCGGAGGGGAGGCGGTTTACGCAGTATTTT.

The chain joins TRBV28 to TRBJ2-1; D uncertain. Trimming stripped 3 bases from V and 8 bases from J, with 11 bases between. This CDR3 is built from 13 residues. CDR1 MDHEN and CDR2 SYDVKM come from the germline V gene. DNA of the CDR3: TGTGCCAGCAGTTTTTCGGGTTTCGATGAGCAGTTCTTC. Residues: CASSFSGFDEQFF.

The V call is TRBV2, the J call TRBJ1-2; 7 bases are a match to TRBD1. V shed 6 bases and J 2 bases; nucleotides not matched to a gene: 6. Germline V lookup: CDR1 SNHLY, CDR2 FYNNEI. The CDR3 has 14 residues. The CDR3 nucleotides are TGTGCCAGCAGCGACCTGACAGGGAACTATGGCTACACCTTC. It specifies CASSDLTGNYGYTF.

The J gene is TRBJ2-1, the V gene TRBV6-6; 10 bases agree with TRBD2. The V gene end was trimmed by 6 bases and the J gene end by 8 bases; junction bases not matched to a gene: 7. The germline gives CDR1 MNHNY, CDR2 SVGAGI (reference sequence). The CDR3 extends over 14 amino acids. CDR3: CASRGAGGGDEQFF. In DNA, the CDR3 is TGTGCCAGCAGGGGAGCGGGAGGGGGGGATGAGCAGTTCTTC.

The J gene is TRBJ2-5, the V gene TRBV10-1; D is possibly TRBD1 (6 bases). Per germline, CDR1 WNHNN and CDR2 SYGVQD (reference sequence). The CDR3 loop spans 14 amino acids. Trimming left V 6 bases short and J 4 bases short, with 15 bases between. In nucleotides, the CDR3 is TGCGCCAGCAGCCCCGGACGAGGGGGAGAGACCCAGTACTTC. Translation gives CASSPGRGGETQYF.

This clone has more than one count but fewer than ten. The CDR3 loop reads CASSPQGAVDTQYF. The CDR3 coding sequence is TGTGCCAGCTCACCACAGGGGGCCGTGGATACGCAGTATTTT. This chain uses TRBV18 with TRBJ2-3, with TRBD1 identical over 7 bases. V dropped 1 base and J dropped 6; count of bases not matched to a gene: 4. CDR1 and CDR2 from the germline V gene are KGHSH and LQKENI. The CDR3 runs to 14 residues.

The rearrangement joins TRBV18 to TRBJ1-2, with D possibly TRBD1 on 6 matching bases. The CDR3 has 15 amino acids. V was trimmed by 0 bases and J by 4 bases, leaving 12 bases between them. Per germline, CDR1 KGHSH and CDR2 LQKENI. In nucleotides, the CDR3 is TGTGCCAGCTCACCACCTGACAGGCCGGTCTATGGCTACACCTTC. Amino acids: CASSPPDRPVYGYTF.

The chain employs TRBV28 and TRBJ1-4; D perhaps matches TRBD1 (6 bases). V lost 5 bases and J lost 0, with 25 bases in between. The CDR3 loop spans 20 amino acids. Looked up from germline, CDR1 is MDHEN and CDR2 is SYDVKM. For the CDR3, the DNA is TGTGCCAGCAGTCCCCCCTTAGGCAGGGGAATTAGGGCAACTAATGAAAAACTGTTTTTT. Translated: CASSPPLGRGIRATNEKLFF. The full variable domain, in which reference TRBV28 and TRBJ1-4 provide the parts outside the CDR3, is DVKVTQSSRYLVKRTGEKVFLECVQDMDHENMFWYRQDPGLGLRLIYFSYDVKMKEKGDIPEGYSVSREKKERFSLILESASTNQTSMYLCASSPPLGRGIRATNEKLFFGSGTQLSVL.

This chain links TRBV28 with TRBJ1-3, with 12 bases fitting TRBD1. Germline trimming cut 6 bases from V and 2 bases from J; bases unmatched to any gene: 2. The CDR3 spans 15 residues. Germline CDR1 and CDR2: MDHEN and SYDVKM. In nucleotides, the CDR3 is TGTGCCAGCAGCTGGGACAGGGGGCCTGGAAACACCATATATTTT. This encodes CASSWDRGPGNTIYF.

The gene calls are TRBV2 and TRBJ2-5, with unresolved D. The ends were cut back, 6 bases at V and 2 bases at J, with 13 bases in the middle. CDR3 length: 14 residues. Germline loops: CDR1 SNHLY, CDR2 FYNNEI. CDR3 DNA sequence: TGTGCCAGCAGGCAACAGAGAGAACAAGAGACCCAGTACTTC. The encoded protein is CASRQQREQETQYF.

This chain joins TRBV30 and TRBJ2-6; 9 positions agree with TRBD1. Germline-derived CDR1 and CDR2 are GTSNPN and SVGIG (reference sequence). The junction had 2 bases not matched to a gene; V was cut back by 7 bases and J by 1 base. This CDR3 has 14 residues. The CDR3 is CALTGGSGANVLTF. The CDR3 DNA reads as TGTGCCTTGACAGGGGGGTCTGGGGCCAACGTCCTGACTTTC.

For the CDR3, the DNA is TGTGCCATCAGTGAGGGGGCAGGGGGCGCCAACTATGGCTACACCTTC. Protein sequence: CAISEGAGGANYGYTF. This chain links TRBV10-3 with TRBJ1-2; 8 bases line up with TRBD1. Looked up from germline, CDR1 is ENHRY and CDR2 is SYGVKD. The CDR3 totals 16 residues. Germline trimming cut 2 bases from V and 2 bases from J; bases unmatched to any gene: 7.

In this sample, this clone turned up once. The gene calls are TRBV30 and TRBJ2-5; 7 bases are shared with TRBD1. CDR1 is GTSNPN and CDR2 is SVGIG in the germline V gene (reference sequence). This CDR3 comprises 15 residues. V was pared by 4 bases and J by 2 bases, with 10 bases of the junction left unmatched. The CDR3 here is CAWIGWGRGQETQYF. The CDR3 nucleotides are TGTGCCTGGATAGGTTGGGGCAGGGGGCAAGAGACCCAGTACTTC.

The CDR3 DNA follows: TGTGCCAGCTCACCGGGGCTAGCGGACACCGGGGAGCTGTTTTTT. It specifies CASSPGLADTGELFF. The chain combines TRBV18 with TRBJ2-2; 7 positions match TRBD2. The V gene end was trimmed by 3 bases and the J gene end by 3 bases; junction bases not matched to a gene: 4. Germline values: CDR1 KGHSH, CDR2 LQKENI. The CDR3 spans 15 residues.

Here the CDR3 DNA reads TGTGCCAGCAGCTTATTTACAGGGTACAATGAGCAGTTCTTC. Translation gives CASSLFTGYNEQFF. The V and J genes are TRBV7-9 and TRBJ2-1; TRBD1 is a possible D gene (6 bases). The CDR3 is 14 residues long. CDR1 SEHNR and CDR2 FQNEAQ come from the germline V gene (reference sequence). The V end lost 2 bases, the J end lost 4 bases, and 9 bases lay between the germline ends.

The chain recombines TRBV7-2 with TRBJ2-5; 8 bases are shared with TRBD2. The CDR3 runs to 15 residues. Per germline, CDR1 SGHTA and CDR2 FQGNSA. Unmatched junction bases numbered 8, after V lost 3 bases and J lost 5 bases. As DNA, the CDR3 is TGTGCCAGCAGCTTCCAAGGACTAGCCCCGGAGACCCAGTACTTC. As protein: CASSFQGLAPETQYF.

The chain has TRBV5-1 and TRBJ1-2; D gene unclear. The CDR3 consists of 14 residues. Germline CDR1 is SGHRS and CDR2 is YFSETQ. Deletions cut 0 bases from V and 4 bases from J, with 10 bases between. CDR3 protein: CASSLAESGYGYTF. The CDR3 coding sequence is TGCGCCAGCAGCTTGGCGGAGTCCGGCTATGGCTACACCTTC. The full variable domain, completed using reference TRBV5-1 and TRBJ1-2, is KAGVTQTPRYLIKTRGQQVTLSCSPISGHRSVSWYQQTPGQGLQFLFEYFSETQRNKGNFPGRFSGRQFSNSRSEMNVSTLELGDSALYLCASSLAESGYGYTFGSGTRLTVV.

V gene TRBV12-5 combines with J gene TRBJ2-1; TRBD2 agrees at 9 bases. CDR3 length equals 20 residues. Germline values: CDR1 LGHNT, CDR2 FRNRAP. Trimming took 0 bases from V and 0 from J; bases not matched to a gene: 12. CDR3 loop: CASGLVLWTSDYPSYNEQFF. The CDR3 DNA reads as TGTGCTAGTGGTTTGGTACTGTGGACTAGCGACTATCCCTCCTACAATGAGCAGTTCTTC.

The chain uses TRBV18 and TRBJ2-7, with 9 bases fitting TRBD2. This CDR3 is built from 15 residues. Per germline, CDR1 KGHSH and CDR2 LQKENI. Trimming cost V 2 bases and J 5 bases; bases outside gene matches: 7. This CDR3 is CASSPGGRARDEQYF. The CDR3 DNA reads as TGTGCCAGCTCACCAGGCGGGAGGGCCAGGGACGAGCAGTACTTC.

This clone was counted between two and nine times. The J gene is TRBJ2-7, the V gene TRBV7-2, with 10 bases matching TRBD1. The CDR3 length is 15 residues. The junction had 9 bases not matched to a gene; V was cut back by 5 bases and J by 5 bases. Germline CDR1 SGHTA, CDR2 FQGNSA. CDR3 region: CASSRDRGRYDEQYV. DNA of the CDR3: TGTGCCAGCAGCCGAGACAGGGGGCGTTATGACGAGCAGTACGTC.

This chain links TRBV7-2 with TRBJ1-1, with 10 bases fitting TRBD1. Germline lookup yields CDR1 SGHTA and CDR2 FQGNSA. Germline trimming cut 5 bases from V and 10 bases from J; bases unmatched to any gene: 4. The CDR3 totals 12 residues. The CDR3: CASSRQGARAFF. DNA of the CDR3: TGTGCCAGCAGCAGACAGGGGGCGCGAGCTTTCTTT. The whole variable domain, filled in from reference TRBV7-2 and TRBJ1-1, reads GAGVSQSPSNKVTEKGKDVELRCDPISGHTALYWYRQSLGQGLEFLIYFQGNSAPDKSGLPSDRFSAERTGGSVSTLTIQRTQQEDSAVYLCASSRQGARAFFGQGTRLTVV.

This chain uses TRBV5-1 with TRBJ1-1; D perhaps matches TRBD1 (5 bases). CDR1 and CDR2 from the germline V gene are SGHRS and YFSETQ. V gave up 0 bases and J gave up 6 bases, with 21 bases separating them. The CDR3 totals 17 residues. Here the CDR3 DNA reads TGCGCCAGCAGCTTGGCCGGGGGTCCACGCGAAGCAGCTGAAGCTTTCTTT. It yields the protein CASSLAGGPREAAEAFF.

V usage is TRBV9 and J usage is TRBJ1-5; D is undetermined. The CDR3 is 14 residues long. V was shortened by 4 bases and J by 7 bases, with 15 bases between the two germline ends. The germline CDR1 and CDR2 sequences are SGDLS and YYNGEE. CDR3 DNA: TGTGCCAGCAGCCCCGGCGGGGATAGGCAGCCCCAGCATTTT. It translates to CASSPGGDRQPQHF.

The chain joins TRBV4-3 to TRBJ2-4; the match to TRBD2 covers 12 bases. With V trimmed by 3 bases and J by 3 bases, 3 bases remained unmatched. The CDR3 loop spans 16 amino acids. Germline values: CDR1 LGHNA, CDR2 YSLEER. The CDR3 coding sequence is TGCGCCAGCAGCCATGAACTAGCGGGAGGCAAAAACATTCAGTACTTC. Protein product: CASSHELAGGKNIQYF.

The chain is built from TRBV9 and TRBJ2-2; TRBD2 agrees at 9 bases. Germline values: CDR1 SGDLS, CDR2 YYNGEE. V lost 1 base to trimming and J lost 8 bases; unmatched junction nucleotides: 6. CDR3 size: 15 residues. This CDR3 reads CASSVRGRAAGELFF. The CDR3 region has the DNA TGTGCCAGCAGCGTACGCGGGAGGGCCGCAGGGGAGCTGTTTTTT.

The chain links TRBV7-3 to TRBJ2-2, with 7 bases that match TRBD2. V lost 3 bases, J lost 4 bases, and 8 bases stayed unmatched. In germline, CDR1 is SGHTA, CDR2 FQGTGA. The CDR3 contains 16 residues. The CDR3 reads CASSFGGSPSTGELFF. DNA of the CDR3: TGTGCCAGCAGCTTCGGCGGGAGCCCTTCCACCGGGGAGCTGTTTTTT.

This clone appeared once. The chain combines TRBV10-2 with TRBJ2-1; TRBD2 agrees at 13 bases. V shed 10 bases and J 8 bases; nucleotides not matched to a gene: 8. Germline V lookup: CDR1 WSHSY, CDR2 SAAADI. This CDR3 comprises 14 residues. CDR3 coding DNA: TGCGCCATCCGGACTAGCGGGAGAGGAGATGAGCAGTTCTTC. Amino acid sequence: CAIRTSGRGDEQFF.

The V gene is TRBV30, the J gene TRBJ1-3, with D unresolved. Germline CDR1 GTSNPN, CDR2 SVGIG (reference sequence). V lost 3 bases, J lost 0 bases, and 12 bases lay in between. The CDR3 is 15 residues long. This chain's CDR3 is CAWRPGSTSGNTIYF. The CDR3 DNA reads as TGTGCCTGGAGGCCCGGGTCGACCTCTGGAAACACCATATATTTT.

The chain uses TRBV27 and TRBJ2-1; TRBD2 aligns across 9 bases. Germline V gene sequence: CDR1 MNHEY, CDR2 SMNVEV (reference sequence). The V segment lost 4 bases and the J segment 3 bases; nucleotides outside the gene matches: 7. This CDR3 is 16 amino acids long. CDR3 sequence reads: CASSSGLARYYNEQFF. DNA for the CDR3: TGTGCCAGCAGTTCAGGACTAGCGAGATACTACAATGAGCAGTTCTTC.

This clone was found once. The rearrangement links TRBV6-6 to TRBJ1-1; D uncertain. The CDR3 totals 15 residues. Trimming stripped 0 bases from V and 3 bases from J, with 11 bases between. Germline CDR1 and CDR2: MNHNY and SVGAGI (reference sequence). In DNA form, the CDR3 reads TGTGCCAGCAGTTACTCGCCGGGTTCGGACACTGAAGCTTTCTTT. Translation: CASSYSPGSDTEAFF.